This T cell receptor beta chain comes out of a study of regulatory T cells in long-lasting Graves disease. Broader study findings: Persistent disease was characterized by preferential usage of TRBV28, TRBJ1-2 and TRBJ2-5.

The time point denotes: newly diagnosed GD, antithyroid drugs for less than 3 months. Making the TCR library involved RNA that had been extracted from PBMCs. This clonotype was observed many times. Its specificity is not known. Arm-PCR of CDR3 regions and iRepertoire HTBI primers were the basis on which TCR beta libraries were built. A single record per CDR3 protein comes from TCRdb applying MiXCR to the multiplex PCR reads. The sample contains roughly 560,000 distinct CDR3 sequences, about 12% of which appear only once. The CDR3 is 16 amino acids. The junction had 4 bases not matched to a gene; V was cut back by 1 base and J by 3 bases. Germline V gene lookup returns CDR1 SGHNT and CDR2 YENEEA. Separately, the same data were catalogued under a study of T cells in Graves' hyperthyroidism and ophthalmopathy. This second study says: Most thyroid clonotypes expanded above 0.001 were also detected in blood. A model of 13 V-J pairs discriminated ophthalmopathy from stable hyperthyroidism.

The V call is TRBV11-3, the J call TRBJ2-7; 12 bases line up with TRBD2. The source of this sequence is a woman in her twenties or thirties with Graves disease. This sample comprised peripheral blood mononuclear cells (PBMCs), obtained at new diagnosis, from a patient treated with antithyroid drugs. CDR3 protein: CASSLGPLAGGYEQYF. In DNA, the CDR3 is TGTGCCAGCAGCTTAGGTCCACTAGCGGGAGGCTACGAGCAGTACTTC. The complete variable domain, with remaining parts taken from reference TRBV11-3 and TRBJ2-7, reads EAGVVQSPRYKIIEKKQPVAFWCNPISGHNTLYWYLQNLGQGPELLIRYENEEAVDDSQLPKDRFSAERLKGVDSTLKIQPAELGDSAVYLCASSLGPLAGGYEQYFGPGTRLTVT.